The T cell receptor beta chain described here comes from a study of shared clonotypes between healthy human individuals. Method: immunoSEQ multiplex PCR; TCRdb's copy keeps in-frame clones and lacks some. This table has over a million clones, under 80% appearing once. A split of CD4+ cells into CD45RA+ naive and CD45RA-negative memory subsets was performed. Notes on this clone: Its antigen is not identified.

Germline V gene lookup returns CDR1 SGHDT and CDR2 YYEEEE. The V end lost 0 bases, the J end lost 11 bases, and 9 bases lay between the germline ends. The CDR3 covers 13 residues. Study findings and constraints: Memory subsets had estimated richness that was generally smaller than that of naive subsets.

The rearrangement links TRBV5-6 to TRBJ1-6; D perhaps matches TRBD1 (5 bases). This clonotype originated in a man in his late teens or twenties in good health. Material: memory CD4+ T cells sorted from blood. Subset meaning: CD45RA-negative fraction. The CDR3 is CASSLEVGAPLHF. For the CDR3, the DNA is TGTGCCAGCAGCTTGGAAGTGGGGGCACCCCTCCACTTT.